This T cell receptor beta chain was identified in a study of shared T cell receptors in the human thymus. The CDR3 is made up of 16 amino acids. J lost 0 bases, V lost 7 bases, and 11 bases had no gene match. Germline V gene data show CDR1 as LNHNV and CDR2 as YYDKDF (reference sequence). Sequencing was performed with immunoSEQ multiplex PCR; in TCRdb, only in-frame clones are kept and a portion is missing. Here the sample spans hundreds of thousands of clones, around nine tenths being singletons. The data also belong to a second study, concerning human thymus T cells.

The TCR originated in a boy in the first two years of life with a congenital heart defect. The chain combines TRBV15 with TRBJ2-7; 8 bases line up with TRBD1. The sample was thymocytes. The CDR3, as DNA: TGTGCCACCATGAAGAAAGGAGACAGGGGCTCCTACGAGCAGTACTTC. Encoded protein: CATMKKGDRGSYEQYF.